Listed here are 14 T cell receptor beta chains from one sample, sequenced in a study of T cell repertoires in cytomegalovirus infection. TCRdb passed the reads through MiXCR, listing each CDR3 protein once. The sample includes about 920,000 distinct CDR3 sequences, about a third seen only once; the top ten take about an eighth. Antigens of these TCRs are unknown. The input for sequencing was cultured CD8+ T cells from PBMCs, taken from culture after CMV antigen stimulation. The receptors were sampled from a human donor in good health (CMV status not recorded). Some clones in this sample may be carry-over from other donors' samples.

The CDR3 DNA follows: TGTGCCAGCAGTGAATTCTGGGGAATGGGAGAGACCCAGTACTTC. It codes for CASSEFWGMGETQYF. This sequence joins TRBV6-1 and TRBJ2-5, with unresolved D. The CDR3 has 15 amino acids. V was shortened by 2 bases and J by 4 bases, with 14 bases between the two germline ends. The germline gives CDR1 MNHNS, CDR2 SASEGT.

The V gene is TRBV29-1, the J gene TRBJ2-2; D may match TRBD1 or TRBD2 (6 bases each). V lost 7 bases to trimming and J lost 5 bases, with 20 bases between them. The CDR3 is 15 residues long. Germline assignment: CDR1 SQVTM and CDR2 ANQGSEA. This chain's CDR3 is CSARTGRKGTGELFF. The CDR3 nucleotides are TGCAGCGCTAGAACAGGGAGGAAGGGTACCGGGGAGCTGTTTTTT.

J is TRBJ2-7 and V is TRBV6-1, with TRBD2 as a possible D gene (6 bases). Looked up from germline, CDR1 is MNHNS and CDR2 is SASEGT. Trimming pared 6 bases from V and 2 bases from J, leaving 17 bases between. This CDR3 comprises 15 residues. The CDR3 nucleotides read TGTGCCAGCAGGGAGGTCCCGGGACTGACCTACGAGCAGTACTTC. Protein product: CASREVPGLTYEQYF.

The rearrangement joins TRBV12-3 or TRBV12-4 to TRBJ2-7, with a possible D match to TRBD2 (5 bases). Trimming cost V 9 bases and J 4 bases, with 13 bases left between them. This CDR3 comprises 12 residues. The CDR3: CARSPGSYEQYF. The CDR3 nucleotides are TGTGCCAGAAGTCCGGGATCTTACGAGCAGTACTTC.

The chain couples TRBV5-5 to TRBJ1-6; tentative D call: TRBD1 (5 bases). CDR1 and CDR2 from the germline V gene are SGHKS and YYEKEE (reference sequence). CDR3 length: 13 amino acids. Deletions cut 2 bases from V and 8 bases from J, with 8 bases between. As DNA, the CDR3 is TGTGCCAGCAGCTTTTTACAGGATTCACCCCTCCACTTT. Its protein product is CASSFLQDSPLHF.

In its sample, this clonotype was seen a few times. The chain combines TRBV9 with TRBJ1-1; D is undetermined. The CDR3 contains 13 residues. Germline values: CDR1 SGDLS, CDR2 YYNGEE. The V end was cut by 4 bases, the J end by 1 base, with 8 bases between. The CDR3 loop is CASSTSRNTEAFF. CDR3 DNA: TGTGCCAGCAGCACCAGTAGGAACACTGAAGCTTTCTTT.

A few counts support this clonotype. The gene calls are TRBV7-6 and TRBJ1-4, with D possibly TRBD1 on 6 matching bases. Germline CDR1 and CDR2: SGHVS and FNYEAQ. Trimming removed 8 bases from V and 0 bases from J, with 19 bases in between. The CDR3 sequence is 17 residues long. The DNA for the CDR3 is TGTGCCAGCTTAGCCCGGGACACGAAAGCAACTAATGAAAAACTGTTTTTT. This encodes CASLARDTKATNEKLFF.

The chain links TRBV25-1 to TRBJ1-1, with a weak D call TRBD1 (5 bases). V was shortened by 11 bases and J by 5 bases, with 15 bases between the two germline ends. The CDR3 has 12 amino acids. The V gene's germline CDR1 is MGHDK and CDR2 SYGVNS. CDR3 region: CASGLGETEAFF. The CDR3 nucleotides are TGTGCCTCGGGTTTAGGGGAGACTGAAGCTTTCTTT.

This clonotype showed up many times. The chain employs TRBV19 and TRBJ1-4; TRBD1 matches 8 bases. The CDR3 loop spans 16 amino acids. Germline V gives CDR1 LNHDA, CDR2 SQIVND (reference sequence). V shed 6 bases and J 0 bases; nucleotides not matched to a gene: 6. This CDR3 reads CASSQRDRSTNEKLFF. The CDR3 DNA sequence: TGTGCCAGTAGCCAGAGGGACAGGTCAACTAATGAAAAACTGTTTTTT.

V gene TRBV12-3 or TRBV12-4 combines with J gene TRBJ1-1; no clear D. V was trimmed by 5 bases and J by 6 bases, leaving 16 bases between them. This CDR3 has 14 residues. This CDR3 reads CASSILHRQAEAFF. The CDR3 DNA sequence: TGTGCCAGCAGTATCCTACACCGTCAAGCTGAAGCTTTCTTT.

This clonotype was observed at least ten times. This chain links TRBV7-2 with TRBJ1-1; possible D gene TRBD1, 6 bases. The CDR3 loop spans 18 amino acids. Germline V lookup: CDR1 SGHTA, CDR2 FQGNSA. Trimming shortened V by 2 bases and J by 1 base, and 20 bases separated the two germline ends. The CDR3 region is CASSLHQGLIMGNTEAFF. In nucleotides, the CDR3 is TGTGCCAGCAGCTTACACCAGGGGCTCATAATGGGGAACACTGAAGCTTTCTTT. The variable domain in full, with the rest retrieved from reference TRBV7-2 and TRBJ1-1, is GAGVSQSPSNKVTEKGKDVELRCDPISGHTALYWYRQSLGQGLEFLIYFQGNSAPDKSGLPSDRFSAERTGGSVSTLTIQRTQQEDSAVYLCASSLHQGLIMGNTEAFFGQGTRLTVV.

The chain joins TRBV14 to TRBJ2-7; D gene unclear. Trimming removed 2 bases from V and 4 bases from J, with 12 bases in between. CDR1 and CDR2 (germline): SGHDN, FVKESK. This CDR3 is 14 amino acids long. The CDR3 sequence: CASSQTIRPYEQYF. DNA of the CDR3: TGTGCCAGCAGCCAAACCATCAGACCGTACGAGCAGTACTTC.

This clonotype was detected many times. CDR3 sequence: CASSLGVYNEQYF. CDR3 nucleotides: TGTGCCAGCAGCTTAGGGGTGTATAACGAGCAGTACTTC. The V call is TRBV7-9, the J call TRBJ2-7, with unresolved D. Germline CDR1 reads SEHNR; CDR2 reads FQNEAQ (reference sequence). This CDR3 contains 13 residues. V was shortened by 1 base and J by 5 bases, with 9 bases between the two germline ends.

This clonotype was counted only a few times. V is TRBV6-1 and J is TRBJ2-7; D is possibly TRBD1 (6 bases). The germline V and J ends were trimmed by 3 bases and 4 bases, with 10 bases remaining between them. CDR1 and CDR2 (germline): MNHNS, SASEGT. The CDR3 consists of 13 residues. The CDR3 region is CASSEDSPYEQYF. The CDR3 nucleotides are TGTGCCAGCAGTGAGGACAGCCCGTACGAGCAGTACTTC.